The 8 T cell receptor beta chains below come from one sample, sequenced in a study of T cell responses to AZD1222 COVID-19 vaccine. Profiling relied on immunoSEQ multiplex PCR, and the TCRdb table lists in-frame clones only, not all of them. The sample has under 85,000 clones; roughly 88% are singletons. The sequenced sample was peripheral blood, obtained on day 0 of AZD1222 vaccination. All receptors derive from an adult in good health.

This clone occurred once. This CDR3 reads CASRATGDYGYTF. The CDR3 bases are TGTGCCAGCAGGGCGACAGGGGACTATGGCTACACCTTC. The J gene is TRBJ1-2, the V gene TRBV6-5; the match to TRBD1 covers 8 bases. The CDR3 totals 13 residues. Losses at the gene ends were 6 bases for V and 3 bases for J; bases not matched to a gene: 3. Germline CDR1 is MNHEY and CDR2 is SVGAGI.

The genes are TRBV6-5 and TRBJ1-2; 7 bases align to TRBD1. The CDR3 covers 12 residues. V lost 5 bases and J lost 4; bases outside the gene matches: 1. Germline loops: CDR1 MNHEY, CDR2 SVGAGI. As DNA, the CDR3 is TGTGCCAGCAGTAACAGGGGCTATGGCTACACCTTC. Its translation is CASSNRGYGYTF.

The chain couples TRBV6-5 to TRBJ2-7; D might be TRBD2 (8 bases). V lost 7 bases and J lost 4, with 20 bases in between. From germline, CDR1 is MNHEY and CDR2 SVGAGI. CDR3 length: 15 residues. For the CDR3, the DNA is TGTGCCAGCATGCGGGGGGCAGGGGGATCGTACGAGCAGTACTTC. Translation gives CASMRGAGGSYEQYF.

In its sample, this clone is medium-sized. The chain combines TRBV19 with TRBJ1-2; a possible D gene is TRBD1 (5 bases). Germline lookup yields CDR1 LNHDA and CDR2 SQIVND (reference sequence). The V and J ends lost 3 bases and 4 bases respectively, with 12 bases between them. The CDR3 totals 14 residues. The CDR3 DNA sequence: TGTGCCAGTAGTATGCCAGGGCTCGGCTATGGCTACACCTTC. Its protein is CASSMPGLGYGYTF. The variable domain in full, completed from reference TRBV19 and TRBJ1-2, reads DGGITQSPKYLFRKEGQNVTLSCEQNLNHDAMYWYRQDPGQGLRLIYYSQIVNDFQKGDIAEGYSVSREKKESFPLTVTSAQKNPTAFYLCASSMPGLGYGYTFGSGTRLTVV.

V and J are TRBV28 and TRBJ1-1, with 8 bases that match TRBD1. Germline CDR1 and CDR2: MDHEN and SYDVKM. Germline trimming cut 6 bases from V and 5 bases from J; bases unmatched to any gene: 8. The CDR3 runs 14 residues. CDR3 sequence reads: CASSQDRVGTEAFF. CDR3 sequence (DNA): TGTGCCAGCAGCCAGGACAGGGTAGGGACTGAAGCTTTCTTT.

The chain employs TRBV28 and TRBJ1-5; 7 nucleotides agree with TRBD1. Germline V CDR1 and CDR2: MDHEN, SYDVKM. V dropped 6 bases and J dropped 5; count of bases not matched to a gene: 4. The CDR3 consists of 13 residues. CDR3 nucleotide sequence: TGTGCCAGCAGGGGACAGCTTTATCAGCCCCAGCATTTT. Its protein is CASRGQLYQPQHF.

The V gene is TRBV7-2, the J gene TRBJ2-5, with 8 bases that match TRBD1. The germline CDR1 and CDR2 sequences are SGHTA and FQGNSA. This CDR3 has 14 residues. The J segment lost 2 bases and the V segment lost 5 bases, leaving 4 bases of the junction unmatched. The CDR3 DNA reads TGTGCCAGCAGCCCACGGACAGGGCAAGAGACCCAGTACTTC. Translation: CASSPRTGQETQYF.

This clone was picked up one time. The chain has TRBV7-8 and TRBJ2-1, with D tentatively TRBD1 (7 bases). The V gene's germline CDR1 is SGHVS and CDR2 FQNEAQ. V lost 5 bases, J lost 1 base, and 15 bases lay in between. This CDR3 contains 16 residues. The CDR3 spells CASSLEAGQSYNEQFF. The CDR3 DNA sequence: TGTGCCAGCAGCCTCGAGGCGGGACAGTCCTACAATGAGCAGTTCTTC. The full variable domain, in which reference TRBV7-8 and TRBJ2-1 provide the parts outside the CDR3, is GAGVSQSPRYKVAKRGQDVALRCDPISGHVSLFWYQQALGQGPEFLTYFQNEAQLDKSGLPSDRFFAERPEGSVSTLKIQRTQQEDSAVYLCASSLEAGQSYNEQFFGPGTRLTVL.